This T cell receptor (beta chain) was identified in a study of tumor-infiltrating lymphocytes in primary liver carcinoma. Study details: The five patients, who were men and women, ranged in age from 30 to 69 years.

Findings and caveats of the study: In tumor-adjacent and tumor-blood pairs, overlap was lower than in tumor region pairs. Only about 7.5-24% of top clones were detected in all five tumor regions. Blood's top-250-clone fraction was significantly lower than that of tumors (p = 0.039).

TCR beta cDNA was prepared out of roughly 500 ng total RNA by means of a constant-region primer. Slightly modified ARM-PCR with three nested multiplex PCR rounds yielded TCR beta libraries. The two initial PCR rounds, about 9 cycles each, used TRBV1-TRBV30 forward and C-beta reverse primers. TCRdb ran MiXCR on the multiplex PCR reads and lists one entry per CDR3 protein. The sample lists fewer than 250,000 distinct CDR3 sequences; approximately 80% were seen once. The CDR3 is 12 residues long. Looked up from germline, CDR1 is SQVTM and CDR2 is ANQGSEA. About this clonotype: Its antigen is currently unknown. An end of the junction does not agree with germline; a read error may underlie this.

Joint extraction of RNA and DNA used roughly 19-32 mg of bulk tissue that was unsorted. The sequence came from a man between 40 and 49 years old with primary liver carcinoma and hepatitis B virus infection. The rearrangement links TRBV29-1 to TRBJ2-5, with D tentatively TRBD2 (6 bases). Sequencing was performed on tumor tissue from primary liver carcinoma. CDR3 in amino acids: CSAGTLQEAQYF. The CDR3 region has the DNA TGCAGCGCCGGGACTTTGCAAGAGGCCCAGTACTTC.